The T cell receptor (beta chain) described here comes from a study of tumour-infiltrating T cells in Burkitt lymphoma (dated by TCRdb to about 2020). Regarding the study in general: All epidemiological subtypes of Burkitt lymphoma were represented among the roughly 82 patients who made up the cohort. Clinical outcome was correlated with TCR repertoire data, and overall and progression-free survival were found to be predicted by productive clonality independently of established prognosticators, including age at diagnosis.

Here is what the overall study found, with its caveats: Several public clonotypes were found to be shared across numerous Burkitt lymphoma patients, which suggests a shared tumour neoantigen selection that is absent from diffuse large B-cell lymphoma.

The receptor library was made with the immunoSEQ multiplex PCR assay. TCRdb took over this immuneACCESS table, retaining in-frame rearrangements with V and J assigned. Such tables are incomplete; in checked studies, under half of the missing clones stem from an unresolved V gene, and the remainder is unexplained. The sample has around 6,600 clones on record, more than 75% of them singletons. Together, the top ten hold roughly 9.6% of the sample. Spanning cysteine to phenylalanine, the CDR3 consists of 13 amino acids. The only DNA kept is the CDR3, 39 bases in frame from the first base. From the germline V gene, CDR1 is SNHLY and CDR2 is FYNNEI. V is clipped by 7 bases and J by 2 bases, and the sequence between their germline boundaries is 9 bases long. To note about this clone: The clone's antigen remains unknown. No base-level quality is on record; no much larger clone is a single base apart.

The chain uses TRBV2 and TRBJ2-1; the D gene is perhaps TRBD1, on 6 matching bases. The sequence derives from a human donor with Burkitt lymphoma. Sequencing input: tumor tissue. The CDR3 reads CASKGQTYNEQFF. The bases are TGTGCCAGCAAAGGACAGACCTACAATGAGCAGTTCTTC.